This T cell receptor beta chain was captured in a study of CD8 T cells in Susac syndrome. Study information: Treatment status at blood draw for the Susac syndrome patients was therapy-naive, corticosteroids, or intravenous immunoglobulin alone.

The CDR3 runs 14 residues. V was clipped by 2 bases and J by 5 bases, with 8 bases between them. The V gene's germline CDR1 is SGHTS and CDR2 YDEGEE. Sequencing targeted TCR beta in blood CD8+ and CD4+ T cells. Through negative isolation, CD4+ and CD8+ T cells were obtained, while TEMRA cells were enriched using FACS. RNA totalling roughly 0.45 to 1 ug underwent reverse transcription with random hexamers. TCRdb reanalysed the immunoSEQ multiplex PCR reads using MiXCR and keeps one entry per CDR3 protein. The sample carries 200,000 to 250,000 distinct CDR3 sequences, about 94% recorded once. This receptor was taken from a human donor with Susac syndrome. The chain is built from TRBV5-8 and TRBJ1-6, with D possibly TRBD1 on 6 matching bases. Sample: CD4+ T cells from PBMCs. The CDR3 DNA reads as TGTGCCAGCAGCTTAAACAGGGATAATTCACCCCTCCACTTT. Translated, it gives CASSLNRDNSPLHF.